The next 23 T cell receptor beta chains were all read from a single sample in a study of response to subunit inactivated influenza vaccine. TCRdb re-called the RT-PCR reads with MiXCR, one entry per CDR3 protein. The profile shows approximately 730,000 distinct CDR3 sequences, approximately 14% of them singletons. Sample: PBMCs from blood, taken roughly 2 weeks before vaccination. The receptors derive from a middle-aged man who received an inactivated influenza vaccine.

This clonotype was counted between two and nine times. The chain carries TRBV7-9 and TRBJ2-5; D tentatively reads TRBD1 or TRBD2 (6 bases each). Trimming took off 6 bases at V and 0 bases at J, with 11 bases between the two ends. The germline CDR1 and CDR2 sequences are SEHNR and FQNEAQ (reference sequence). The CDR3 has 14 residues. DNA for the CDR3: TGTGCCAGCAGGGGGGCGGGGAACCAAGAGACCCAGTACTTC. This encodes CASRGAGNQETQYF. Filled out from reference TRBV7-9 and TRBJ2-5, the complete variable domain reads DTGVSQNPRHKITKRGQNVTFRCDPISEHNRLYWYRQTLGQGPEFLTYFQNEAQLEKSRLLSDRFSAERPKGSFSTLEIQRTEQGDSAMYLCASRGAGNQETQYFGPGTRLLVL.

This clonotype was seen more than once but under ten times. The chain employs TRBV20-1 and TRBJ2-3; D gene ambiguous. V shed 3 bases and J shed 5 bases, with 9 bases lying between them. Germline CDR1 DFQATT, CDR2 SNEGSKA (reference sequence). The CDR3 consists of 12 residues. This chain's CDR3 is CSARPTLDTQYF. As DNA, the CDR3 is TGCAGTGCTAGGCCCACGCTAGATACGCAGTATTTT.

The table lists this clonotype with a few counts. CDR3 DNA: TGTGCCATCAGCCGAGACAGACAAGTGGGCTACACCTTC. It specifies CAISRDRQVGYTF. V and J are TRBV10-3 and TRBJ1-2, with D possibly being TRBD1 (5 bases). This CDR3 has 13 residues. The germline V gene encodes CDR1 ENHRY and CDR2 SYGVKD. Trimming removed 6 bases at V and 8 bases at J, with 16 bases between.

This clonotype was recorded at least ten times. CDR3 sequence (DNA): TGTGCCAGCATCCATAGCGGGAGCTCCTACAATGAGCAGTTCTTC. It yields the protein CASIHSGSSYNEQFF. The genes are TRBV12-3 or TRBV12-4 and TRBJ2-1, with 9 nucleotides matching TRBD2. The CDR3 runs 15 residues. V gave up 7 bases and J gave up 0 bases; unmatched junction bases: 4.

This clonotype turned up a few times. The chain couples TRBV5-4 to TRBJ2-1, with D perhaps TRBD1 (6 bases). This CDR3 region has 18 residues. V was trimmed by 4 bases and J by 3 bases, leaving 23 bases between them. Germline V gene lookup returns CDR1 SGHNT and CDR2 YYREEE (reference sequence). The CDR3 nucleotides are TGTGCCAGCAGCGCTGGGACATTGATTGGCCTGGTCTACAATGAGCAGTTCTTC. Its protein is CASSAGTLIGLVYNEQFF.

This clonotype turned up a few times. V usage is TRBV18 and J usage is TRBJ2-1, with D possibly TRBD2 on 5 matching bases. Germline V gene lookup returns CDR1 KGHSH and CDR2 LQKENI. CDR3 length: 13 amino acids. Trimming pared 5 bases from V and 7 bases from J, leaving 12 bases between. The CDR3 DNA reads as TGTGCCAGCTCATTTTCCGGGAAGAATGAGCAGTTCTTC. As protein: CASSFSGKNEQFF.

The CDR3 sequence: CASSVGWAPGTEAFF. DNA of the CDR3: TGTGCCAGCAGCGTAGGGTGGGCCCCGGGCACTGAAGCTTTCTTT. The genes are TRBV9 and TRBJ1-1, with D hard to call. Trimming took 0 bases from V and 4 from J, leaving 13 bases between them. The CDR3 is 15 amino acids. Germline V CDR1 and CDR2: SGDLS, YYNGEE. Variable domain in full (rest from reference TRBV9 and TRBJ1-1): DSGVTQTPKHLITATGQRVTLRCSPRSGDLSVYWYQQSLDQGLQFLIQYYNGEERAKGNILERFSAQQFPDLHSELNLSSLELGDSALYFCASSVGWAPGTEAFFGQGTRLTVV.

In this sample, this clonotype turned up many times. One junction end does not reproduce the germline sequence, and a read error may be involved. The chain links TRBV5-1 to TRBJ2-2; D not resolved. The CDR3 loop spans 14 amino acids. The germline V gene has CDR1 SGHRS and CDR2 YFSETQ. This CDR3 reads CASSLGTNTGELFF. Written as DNA, the CDR3 is TGTGCCAGCAGCCTGGGGACGAACACCGGGGAGCTGTTTTTT.

The J gene is TRBJ2-1, the V gene TRBV20-1; the match to TRBD2 covers 8 bases. The CDR3 consists of 16 residues. Germline V gene lookup returns CDR1 DFQATT and CDR2 SNEGSKA (reference sequence). Trimming cost V 6 bases and J 8 bases; bases outside gene matches: 18. The CDR3 bases are TGCAGTGCCGCCTCAGCCCGGGAGGGCTTCGGGGATGAGCAGTTCTTC. Protein product: CSAASAREGFGDEQFF.

This clonotype was seen many times. V usage is TRBV11-1 and J usage is TRBJ2-3, with TRBD2 matching over 9 bases. J lost 4 bases, V lost 1 base, and 6 bases had no gene match. Germline assignment: CDR1 SGHAT and CDR2 FQDESV (reference sequence). The CDR3 totals 16 residues. The CDR3 is CASSLVSSGIPDTQYF. The CDR3, as DNA: TGTGCCAGCAGCTTAGTTTCTAGCGGGATCCCAGATACGCAGTATTTT. The full variable domain, completed using reference TRBV11-1 and TRBJ2-3, is EAEVAQSPRYKITEKSQAVAFWCDPISGHATLYWYRQILGQGPELLVQFQDESVVDDSQLPKDRFSAERLKGVDSTLKIQPAELGDSAMYLCASSLVSSGIPDTQYFGPGTRLTVL.

This clonotype was observed a few times. The chain uses TRBV12-3 or TRBV12-4 and TRBJ1-1; TRBD1 aligns across 7 bases. This CDR3 comprises 14 residues. The ends lost 5 bases at V and 12 bases at J; junction bases unmatched: 15. CDR3 bases: TGTGCCAGCAGTGCACCGGGGGACAGTCCCGACTCTTTCTTT. It yields the protein CASSAPGDSPDSFF.

This clonotype has only a few counts. The V call is TRBV24-1, the J call TRBJ2-3; D gene unclear. Germline loops: CDR1 KGHDR, CDR2 SFDVKD. The CDR3 extends over 17 amino acids. V lost 3 bases and J lost 0, with 15 bases in between. CDR3 amino acids: CATSDPQRPSSTDTQYF. CDR3 DNA sequence: TGTGCCACCAGTGATCCCCAGAGACCTTCTAGCACAGATACGCAGTATTTT.

The CDR3 region is CASSRGQTYYEQYF. The CDR3 region has the DNA TGTGCCAGCAGCCGGGGACAGACGTACTACGAGCAGTACTTC. This chain links TRBV7-9 with TRBJ2-7; 7 nucleotides match TRBD1. V lost 5 bases and J lost 3; bases outside the gene matches: 7. Germline loops: CDR1 SEHNR, CDR2 FQNEAQ (reference sequence). This CDR3 is built from 14 residues.

This clonotype has just a few counts. J is TRBJ1-4 and V is TRBV20-1, with D uncertain. Trimming removed 2 bases at V and 4 bases at J, with 17 bases between. From germline, CDR1 is DFQATT and CDR2 SNEGSKA (reference sequence). This CDR3 is built from 16 residues. The CDR3 DNA sequence: TGCAGTGCTAGACCTGGAGGAGGGCCAAGTAATGAAAAACTGTTTTTT. Amino acids: CSARPGGGPSNEKLFF.

The rearrangement joins TRBV15 to TRBJ2-7; D is ambiguous. Germline CDR1 is LNHNV and CDR2 is YYDKDF (reference sequence). Trimming stripped 1 base from V and 6 bases from J, with 7 bases between. The CDR3 has 12 amino acids. CDR3 protein: CATSRGYLEQYF. In DNA form, the CDR3 reads TGTGCCACCAGCAGAGGATACCTCGAGCAGTACTTC.

This clonotype showed up just a few times. The rearrangement uses TRBV5-1 and TRBJ1-2; D remains unclear. CDR1 and CDR2 (germline): SGHRS, YFSETQ. The V gene lost 0 bases and the J gene lost 4 bases, with 7 bases spanning the gap. This CDR3 spans 13 amino acids. DNA of the CDR3: TGCGCCAGCAGCTTGGTTCCAGGCTATGGCTACACCTTC. Its translation is CASSLVPGYGYTF.

A few counts support this clonotype. This rearrangement joins TRBV5-1 to TRBJ2-3, with 8 bases fitting TRBD1. After removal of 1 base from V and 5 bases from J, the junction contained 6 bases not matched to a gene. The CDR3 totals 15 residues. In germline, CDR1 is SGHRS, CDR2 YFSETQ. In nucleotides, the CDR3 is TGCGCCAGCAGCTTGAACAGGGGGACAGGAGATACGCAGTATTTT. It yields the protein CASSLNRGTGDTQYF.

To note about this clonotype: The conserved closing phenylalanine or tryptophan is absent in this CDR3, likely reflecting a read error. The limits of the CDR3 on the DNA are not certain, so only TCRdb's listed CDR3 is given. The rearrangement links TRBV4-2 to TRBJ2-3; the DNA was not compared with TRBD2, the D call given in the table. A total of 13 residues make up the CDR3, ends included. CDR1 LGHNA and CDR2 YNFKEQ come from the germline V gene. CDR3 sequence reads: CASSYKDGARGSL.

This clonotype was observed at least ten times. V usage is TRBV10-3 and J usage is TRBJ2-3, with 13 bases fitting TRBD2. V dropped 0 bases and J dropped 4; count of bases not matched to a gene: 7. CDR3 size: 18 residues. Germline loops: CDR1 ENHRY, CDR2 SYGVKD. CDR3 in amino acids: CAISESRTSGSFADTQYF. The CDR3, as DNA: TGTGCCATCAGTGAGTCCCGGACTAGCGGGAGTTTCGCAGATACGCAGTATTTT.

For this clonotype: A read error may explain this, as a much larger clone is one base away. The chain recombines TRBV4-3 with TRBJ1-2, with D uncertain. Germline values: CDR1 LGHNA, CDR2 YSLEER. The CDR3 consists of 15 residues. Trimming removed 4 bases at V and 6 bases at J, with 18 bases between. DNA of the CDR3: TGCGCCAGCAGCCCCGACTCGGACGCATACAATGGCTACACCTTC. Protein: CASSPDSDAYNGYTF.

This clonotype was seen a few times. The V gene is TRBV4-1, the J gene TRBJ1-2; 10 bases fit TRBD1. With V trimmed by 3 bases and J by 6 bases, 1 base remained unmatched. The CDR3 totals 13 residues. Germline loops: CDR1 MGHRA, CDR2 YSYEKL. The CDR3: CASSHGQGDGYTF. CDR3 bases: TGCGCCAGCAGCCACGGACAGGGGGATGGCTACACCTTC.

The rearrangement links TRBV5-1 to TRBJ2-1, with D perhaps TRBD2 (6 bases). Germline V gene sequence: CDR1 SGHRS, CDR2 YFSETQ. This CDR3 contains 15 residues. V was pared by 0 bases and J by 8 bases, with 15 bases between. The CDR3 DNA follows: TGCGCCAGCAGCTTGGCCGGAGGGAGCGTCGATGAGCAGTTCTTC. Amino acid sequence: CASSLAGGSVDEQFF.

This clonotype has just a few counts. The CDR3 loop reads CASSQSYSHYEQYF. CDR3 in DNA: TGCGCCAGCAGCCAAAGCTACAGCCATTACGAGCAGTACTTC. The rearrangement uses TRBV4-3 and TRBJ2-7; D not resolved. CDR1 and CDR2 (germline): LGHNA, YSLEER. The V and J ends lost 2 bases and 4 bases respectively, with 12 bases between them. The CDR3 has 14 residues.